The TCR beta chain under discussion was sequenced for a study of cytomegalovirus exposure and HLA in healthy donors. This CDR3 contains 20 residues. CDR1 and CDR2 from the germline V gene are MGHRA and YSYEKL. With V trimmed by 4 bases and J by 0 bases, 18 bases remained unmatched. Donors had nominal health at sampling but likely had unrecorded immune exposures. PCR employed 60 Vbeta and 13 Jbeta primers. Profiled with immunoSEQ multiplex PCR; TCRdb holds only in-frame clones, not every one. The record lists about 58,000 clones, of which the ten most abundant hold less than 2.5%. The receptor was isolated from a woman aged 18-29 years in good health and CMV-seronegative. The sample was PBMCs. This chain uses TRBV4-1 with TRBJ2-3, with 8 positions matching TRBD2. CDR3 nucleotide sequence: TGCGCCAGCAGCCCCCGAGCGGCCAGCGGGAGTAGGTCTAGCACAGATACGCAGTATTTT. It specifies CASSPRAASGSRSSTDTQYF.